The 17 T cell receptor beta chains below were found in one sample sequenced in a study of blood T cell repertoires in COVID-19. Measured with immunoSEQ multiplex PCR; TCRdb has only the in-frame clones, and not every one. The sample consists of 200,000 to 250,000 clones, around 90% of them appearing once. Sequencing was carried out using peripheral blood. These receptors all stem from a man under 40 with COVID-19, enrolled during active disease.

The chain is built from TRBV5-1 and TRBJ2-1; D gene uncertain. V was clipped by 8 bases and J by 4 bases, with 13 bases between them. CDR3 length: 13 residues. The germline CDR1 and CDR2 sequences are SGHRS and YFSETQ. This CDR3 is CASQFDIYNEQFF. The CDR3 bases are TGCGCCAGTCAATTTGACATTTACAATGAGCAGTTCTTC.

The chain has TRBV29-1 and TRBJ1-1; 8 bases are shared with TRBD1. This CDR3 is built from 14 residues. Trimming removed 3 bases from V and 2 bases from J; junction bases left unmatched: 5. CDR1 and CDR2 (germline): SQVTM, ANQGSEA. The CDR3 spells CSVDLDRENTEAFF. The CDR3 nucleotides read TGCAGCGTTGACCTGGACAGGGAAAACACTGAAGCTTTCTTT.

The rearrangement uses TRBV5-1 and TRBJ2-3; TRBD2 might be the D (7 bases). CDR3 length equals 17 residues. V was pared by 3 bases and J by 4 bases, with 21 bases between. Germline V lookup: CDR1 SGHRS, CDR2 YFSETQ. CDR3 bases: TGCGCCAGCAGCTCGTCTGGGGGGGGGCTCACAGCAGATACGCAGTATTTT. This translates into CASSSSGGGLTADTQYF. Full variable domain (outside the CDR3, taken from reference TRBV5-1 and TRBJ2-3): KAGVTQTPRYLIKTRGQQVTLSCSPISGHRSVSWYQQTPGQGLQFLFEYFSETQRNKGNFPGRFSGRQFSNSRSEMNVSTLELGDSALYLCASSSSGGGLTADTQYFGPGTRLTVL.

The chain employs TRBV5-1 and TRBJ1-2; 8 bases are a match to TRBD1. The CDR3 spans 14 residues. CDR1 is SGHRS, CDR2 YFSETQ, per germline. V trimming: 3 bases; J trimming: 5 bases; junction bases outside the gene matches: 6. The CDR3 sequence is CASSSDRVGYGYTF. CDR3 nucleotides: TGCGCCAGCAGCTCGGACAGGGTCGGGTATGGCTACACCTTC.

V gene TRBV21-1 combines with J gene TRBJ1-2; whether TRBD1, the table's D call, matches the DNA was not checked. TRBV21-1 is assigned pseudogene status. This CDR3 spans 13 amino acids. The CDR3 sequence is CASSFRGSEGYTF. The CDR3 region has the DNA TGTGCCAGCAGTTTCAGGGGGTCTGAGGGCTACACCTTC.

The CDR3 nucleotides are TGCAGTGCTAGTGAGCTAGTTTTGACAGATACGCAGTATTTT. Amino acid sequence: CSASELVLTDTQYF. The V call is TRBV20-1, the J call TRBJ2-3; D gene ambiguous. This CDR3 comprises 14 residues. Germline CDR1 is DFQATT and CDR2 is SNEGSKA (reference sequence). V lost 3 bases and J lost 3, with 13 bases in between.

This clone was seen once. V and J are TRBV9 and TRBJ1-5; D is perhaps TRBD1 (6 bases). CDR3 length equals 15 residues. Germline lookup yields CDR1 SGDLS and CDR2 YYNGEE. V was shortened by 0 bases and J by 6 bases, with 13 bases between the two germline ends. The CDR3 spells CASSVEGTRGQPQHF. CDR3 nucleotides: TGTGCCAGCAGCGTAGAAGGGACACGGGGTCAGCCCCAGCATTTT.

The chain joins TRBV3-1 (or the pseudogene TRBV3-2) to TRBJ1-6; D is unclear. The V gene lost 3 bases and the J gene lost 4 bases, with 7 bases spanning the gap. Germline CDR1 LGHDT, CDR2 YNNKEL (reference sequence). This CDR3 spans 14 amino acids. As DNA, the CDR3 is TGTGCCAGCAGCCAGGTGCGGTATAATTCACCCCTCCACTTT. It yields the protein CASSQVRYNSPLHF.

The rearrangement uses TRBV6-5 and TRBJ1-1; D is ambiguous. Germline CDR1 MNHEY, CDR2 SVGAGI. CDR3 length: 13 residues. The germline V and J ends were trimmed by 4 bases and 2 bases, with 8 bases remaining between them. CDR3 in DNA: TGTGCCAGCAGTTGGGCCCGTAACACTGAAGCTTTCTTT. Its translation is CASSWARNTEAFF.

This chain uses TRBV5-1 with TRBJ2-7; D is uncertain. This CDR3 has 15 residues. Germline CDR1 reads SGHRS; CDR2 reads YFSETQ. Trimming cost V 3 bases and J 5 bases, with 18 bases left between them. DNA of the CDR3: TGCGCCAGCAGCTATTCTGACACGGAACGCGACGAGCAGTACTTC. Translating gives CASSYSDTERDEQYF. The full variable domain, in which reference TRBV5-1 and TRBJ2-7 provide the parts outside the CDR3, is KAGVTQTPRYLIKTRGQQVTLSCSPISGHRSVSWYQQTPGQGLQFLFEYFSETQRNKGNFPGRFSGRQFSNSRSEMNVSTLELGDSALYLCASSYSDTERDEQYFGPGTRLTVT.

J is TRBJ2-3 and V is TRBV2, with D tentatively TRBD2 (5 bases). The CDR3 is 14 amino acids. Germline V gives CDR1 SNHLY, CDR2 FYNNEI. The V end was cut by 6 bases, the J end by 0 bases, with 10 bases between. In DNA form, the CDR3 reads TGTGCCAGCAGCCCGGGAACTAGCACAGATACGCAGTATTTT. Translating gives CASSPGTSTDTQYF.

This rearrangement joins TRBV11-2 to TRBJ2-1; D gene uncertain. The ends were cut back, 3 bases at V and 0 bases at J, with 6 bases in the middle. The CDR3 sequence is 14 residues long. Germline-derived CDR1 and CDR2 are SGHAT and FQNNGV. DNA for the CDR3: TGTGCCAGCAGCTTCTCGAGCTCCTACAATGAGCAGTTCTTC. It encodes CASSFSSSYNEQFF. Full variable domain (rest looked up from reference TRBV11-2 and TRBJ2-1): EAGVAQSPRYKIIEKRQSVAFWCNPISGHATLYWYQQILGQGPKLLIQFQNNGVVDDSQLPKDRFSAERLKGVDSTLKIQPAKLEDSAVYLCASSFSSSYNEQFFGPGTRLTVL.

To note about this clone: Compared with germline, one end of the junction differs, possibly owing to a read error. The chain links TRBV6-1 to TRBJ2-5, with 8 bases lining up with TRBD1. The CDR3 loop spans 13 amino acids. Germline V lookup: CDR1 MNHNS, CDR2 SASEGT. This CDR3 is CAGSDRGWETQYF. The DNA of the CDR3 is TGTGCCGGCAGTGACAGGGGATGGGAGACCCAGTACTTC.

This clone is a singleton in its sample. V is TRBV7-9 and J is TRBJ1-2, with 8 bases that match TRBD1. The CDR3 is made up of 13 amino acids. In germline, CDR1 is SEHNR, CDR2 FQNEAQ (reference sequence). V lost 5 bases and J lost 4; bases outside the gene matches: 3. The CDR3 is CASSTGTGYGYTF. The CDR3 DNA follows: TGTGCCAGCAGCACAGGGACAGGCTATGGCTACACCTTC.

J is TRBJ1-4 and V is TRBV6-2 or TRBV6-3; 10 nucleotides align to TRBD1. CDR3 size: 15 residues. CDR1 is MNHEY and CDR2 is SVGEGT in the germline V gene. The V and J ends lost 2 bases and 6 bases, in that order; junction bases with no gene match: 3. This chain's CDR3 is CASSYPGTGDEKLFF. In DNA, the CDR3 is TGTGCCAGCAGTTACCCCGGGACAGGGGATGAAAAACTGTTTTTT.

The chain links TRBV12-3 or TRBV12-4 to TRBJ1-2; D call uncertain. This CDR3 spans 12 amino acids. Trimming removed 4 bases from V and 2 bases from J, with 5 bases in between. The CDR3 loop reads CASSSGNYGYTF. The CDR3 DNA reads TGTGCCAGCAGTTCCGGGAACTATGGCTACACCTTC.

This rearrangement joins TRBV4-2 to TRBJ2-5, with D perhaps TRBD2 (7 bases). Germline CDR1 is LGHNA and CDR2 is YNFKEQ. There are 17 residues in the CDR3. V shed 2 bases and J shed 2 bases, with 18 bases lying between them. Written as DNA, the CDR3 is TGTGCCAGCAGCCAAAAGGGAGGGGCGGGGGCTCAAGAGACCCAGTACTTC. Encoded protein: CASSQKGGAGAQETQYF.